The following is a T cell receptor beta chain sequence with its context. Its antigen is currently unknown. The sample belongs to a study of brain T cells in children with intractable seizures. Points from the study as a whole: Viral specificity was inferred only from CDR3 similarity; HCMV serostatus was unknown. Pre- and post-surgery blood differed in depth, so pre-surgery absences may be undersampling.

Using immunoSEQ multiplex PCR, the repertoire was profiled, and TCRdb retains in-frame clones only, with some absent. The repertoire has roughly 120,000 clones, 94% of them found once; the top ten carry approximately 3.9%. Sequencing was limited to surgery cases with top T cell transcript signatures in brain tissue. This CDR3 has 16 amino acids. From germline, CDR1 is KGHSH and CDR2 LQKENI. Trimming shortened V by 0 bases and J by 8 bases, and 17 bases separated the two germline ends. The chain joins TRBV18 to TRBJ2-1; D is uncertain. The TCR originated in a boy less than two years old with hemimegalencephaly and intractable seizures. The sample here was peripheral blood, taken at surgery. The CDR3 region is CASSPPSTKTIHEQFF. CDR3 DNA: TGTGCCAGCTCACCACCGAGTACTAAAACCATACATGAGCAGTTCTTC.